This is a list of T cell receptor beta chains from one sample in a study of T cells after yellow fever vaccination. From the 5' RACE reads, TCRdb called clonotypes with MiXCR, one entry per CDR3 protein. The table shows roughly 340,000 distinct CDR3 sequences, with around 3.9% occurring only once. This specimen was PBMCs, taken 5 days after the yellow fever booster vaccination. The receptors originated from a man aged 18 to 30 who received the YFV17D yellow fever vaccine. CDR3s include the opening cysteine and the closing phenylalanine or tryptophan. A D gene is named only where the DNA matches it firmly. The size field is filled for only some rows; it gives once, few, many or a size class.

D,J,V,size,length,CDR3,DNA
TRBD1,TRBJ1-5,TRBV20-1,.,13,CVGQGDSNQPQHF,TGCGTAGGACAGGGGGATAGCAATCAGCCCCAGCATTTT
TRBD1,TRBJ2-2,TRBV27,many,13,CASRQGSGGELFF,TGTGCCAGCAGACAGGGGTCGGGCGGGGAGCTGTTTTTT
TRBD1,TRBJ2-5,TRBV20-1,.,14,CSGYHGTAEETQYF,TGCAGTGGGTATCACGGGACAGCTGAAGAGACCCAGTACTTC
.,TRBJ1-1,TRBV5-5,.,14,CASSFFPGRAEAFF,TGTGCCAGCAGCTTTTTTCCAGGGAGGGCTGAAGCTTTCTTT
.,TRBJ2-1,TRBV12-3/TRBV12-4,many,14,CASWFRGASNEQFF,TGTGCCAGCTGGTTCCGGGGGGCAAGTAATGAGCAGTTCTTC
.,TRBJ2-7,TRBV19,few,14,CASSNTVSSYEQYF,TGTGCCAGTAGTAATACGGTGAGCTCCTACGAGCAGTACTTC
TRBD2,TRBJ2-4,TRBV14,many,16,CASSQPSGNAKNIQYF,TGTGCCAGCAGCCAGCCTAGCGGTAACGCCAAAAACATTCAGTACTTC
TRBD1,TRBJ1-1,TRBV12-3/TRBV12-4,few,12,CASSGQGTEAFF,TGTGCCAGCAGTGGACAGGGGACTGAAGCTTTCTTT
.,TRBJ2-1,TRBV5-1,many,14,CASSSGPIYNEQFF,TGCGCCAGCAGCTCGGGACCCATATACAATGAGCAGTTCTTC
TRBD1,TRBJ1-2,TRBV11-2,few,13,CASSATGVYGYTF,TGTGCCAGCAGCGCTACAGGGGTCTATGGCTACACCTTC
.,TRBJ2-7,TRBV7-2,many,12,CASSTGWYEQYF,TGTGCCAGCAGCACAGGGTGGTACGAGCAGTACTTC
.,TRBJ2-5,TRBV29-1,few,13,CSVEPPRKETQYF,TGCAGCGTTGAGCCCCCGAGGAAAGAGACCCAGTACTTC
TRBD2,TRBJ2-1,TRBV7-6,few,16,CASSVSGALSYNEQFF,TGTGCCAGCAGCGTTAGCGGGGCTCTCTCCTACAATGAGCAGTTCTTC
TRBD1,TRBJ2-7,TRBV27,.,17,CASSLFGGQGWINEQYF,TGTGCCAGCAGTTTATTTGGGGGACAGGGCTGGATAAACGAGCAGTACTTC
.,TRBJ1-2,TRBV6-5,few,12,CASRGVDYGYTF,TGTGCCAGCAGAGGGGTGGACTATGGCTACACCTTC
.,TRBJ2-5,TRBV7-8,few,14,CASSLTTSQETQYF,TGTGCCAGCAGCTTAACGACTAGTCAAGAGACCCAGTACTTC
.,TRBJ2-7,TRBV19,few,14,CASAGSWGSYEQYF,TGTGCCAGCGCGGGTTCCTGGGGCTCCTACGAGCAGTACTTC
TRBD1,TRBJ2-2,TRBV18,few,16,CASSTAGTGNTGELFF,TGTGCCAGCTCAACCGCCGGGACAGGGAATACCGGGGAGCTGTTTTTT
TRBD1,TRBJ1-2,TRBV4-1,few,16,CASSQGHRGPHSGYTF,TGCGCCAGCAGCCAAGGTCACAGGGGGCCCCATTCTGGCTACACCTTC
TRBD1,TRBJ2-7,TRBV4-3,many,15,CASSQDRQGSYEQYF,TGCGCCAGCAGCCAAGATCGACAGGGGTCCTACGAGCAGTACTTC
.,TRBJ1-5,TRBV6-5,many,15,CASSYSSLSNQPQHF,TGTGCCAGCAGTTACTCCTCCCTTAGCAATCAGCCCCAGCATTTT
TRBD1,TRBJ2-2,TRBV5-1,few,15,CASSQRQGYTGELFF,TGCGCCAGCAGCCAAAGACAGGGTTACACCGGGGAGCTGTTTTTT
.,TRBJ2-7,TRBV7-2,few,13,CASSLDTPRVCYF,TGTGCCAGCAGCTTAGACACTCCTCGGGTCTGTTACTTC
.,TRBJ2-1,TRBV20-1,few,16,CSADRPGTAAVNEQFF,TGCAGTGCTGACCGACCGGGGACCGCCGCGGTCAATGAGCAGTTCTTC
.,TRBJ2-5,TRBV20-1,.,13,CSAWGLAEETQYF,TGCAGTGCCTGGGGGCTAGCGGAAGAGACCCAGTACTTC
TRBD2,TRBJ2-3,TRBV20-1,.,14,CSASTSATLDTQYF,TGCAGTGCTAGCACTAGCGCCACCTTAGATACGCAGTATTTT
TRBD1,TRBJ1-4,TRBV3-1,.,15,CASSSQGARNEKLFF,TGTGCCAGCAGCTCCCAGGGGGCGCGGAATGAAAAACTGTTTTTT